Listed here is a single TCR beta chain. What it recognizes is unknown. These data are taken from a study of beta chain features in type 1 diabetes. As for the study in general: Patient and healthy donor groups were alike in age, gender and cell yields. All samples yielded roughly 100,000,000 examined sorted cells. General observations from the study: For patients and controls alike, PCR might favor shorter templates to the same degree.

The study reverse transcribed the entire isolated RNA, so it sequenced expressed TCRB transcripts. About 3.57 million reads per sample were averaged for naive, central memory and regulatory samples. Libraries were prepared by immunoSEQ multiplex PCR; TCRdb keeps only in-frame clonotypes and omits some of them. The sample holds 120,000 to 150,000 clones, less than 11% seen once. The germline CDR1 and CDR2 sequences are KGHSH and LQKENI. This CDR3 comprises 15 residues. Trimming cost V 4 bases and J 5 bases, with 18 bases left between them. This TCR was recovered from a young man in good health. This chain links TRBV18 with TRBJ2-7, with a weak D call TRBD2 (5 bases). The sequenced material came from naive CD4+ T cells from blood. The CDR3 DNA sequence: TGTGCCAGCTCACAACTCAAGGACTTAACGAACGAGCAGTACTTC. Translating gives CASSQLKDLTNEQYF.